This T cell receptor (beta chain) was sequenced in a study of cytomegalovirus exposure and HLA in healthy donors (dated by TCRdb to between 2016 and 2019). About the investigation overall: In an earlier analysis of roughly 500 of the donors, about 260 Gb of sequence data and just under 120 million unique TCR beta sequences from about 179 million T cells were reported. Alongside the repertoire data, information on donor age, sex, ethnicity and CMV serostatus was compiled. An earlier analysis of more than 450 of the donors used high-throughput TCR beta sequencing to judge whether each TCR beta V gene segment behaved as functional or pseudogenic. The study combined high-throughput TCR immunosequencing, statistical association of individual TCRs with disease status, and machine learning to predict cytomegalovirus infection status. Several DR-DQ haplotypes were handled as single units for association and clustering, since linkage in the cohort was strong. The T cell repertoires of some 670 subjects were profiled by immunosequencing and related to cytomegalovirus serostatus. A later analysis re-examined previously published TCR beta repertoires from just over 650 donors and added high-resolution HLA genotyping to investigate patterns of TCR occurrence. Typing coverage differed by locus: A, B, C, DRB1 and DQB1 were typed in about 629-630 donors, DQA1 in 522, DPA1 in over 600, and DPB1 in about 450. Of the roughly 410 genotyped donors, less than 85% were placed in the genetic ancestry cluster associated with self-reported Caucasian donors. In addition to the first cohort of roughly 700 subjects, a separate validation cohort of 120 different subjects was used. An early release that covered roughly 600 HLA-typed donors contained 250 to 350 gigabases of sequencing data and some 87 million unique TCR sequences. The study aimed to test whether cataloging public T cell receptors could reveal signatures of past pathogen exposure. All discovery cohort repertoires had been generated on a single sequencing platform. Among a few hundred genotyped donors of the cohort, an average of around 240,000 unique TCR beta nucleotide sequences were sequenced per donor, 15% to 20% of them non-productive. HLA typing included class I and class II loci at four-digit resolution. The later analysis used no new phenotypic data to find candidate immune exposures, relying instead on TCR beta sequences and their occurrence across donors. Genome-wide SNP genotypes for about 65% of the roughly 670 donors were used in a later genetic analysis, which treated that subset as a discovery cohort. Results and caveats for the whole study, not just this receptor: The classifier was reported to diagnose cytomegalovirus status with high specificity and sensitivity in both the original and validation cohorts. The sequencing pipeline was judged likely to have produced a cluster of highly shared sequence variants as a technical artifact. In a later analysis, more than 15,000 TCR beta sequences were associated with specific HLA alleles at a false discovery rate of 0.05. The authors suggested that the approach could potentially be extended to other disease states and immunological phenotypes. Over 15 rarely observed V segments, including chromosome 9 orphons, were excluded from the earlier analysis of approximately 500 of the donors because counts were too low. In vitro tests confirmed that a few of the cytomegalovirus-associated TCR beta chains recognize cytomegalovirus antigens. A total of 164 TCR beta chains were listed by the study as associated with cytomegalovirus. Broadly in line with IMGT annotations, most TCR beta V segments showed up in productive rearrangements about 90% or about 30% of the time in an earlier analysis of about 500 of the donors. When HLA alleles, especially DR and DQ, strongly co-occurred, attributing TCR associations to individual alleles was difficult. Across donors, most TCR sequences were observed very rarely, whereas some public TCRs were present in many individuals. Because some donors lacked HLA typing at each locus, the association tests relied only on the typed subset. Presence/absence analyses assumed roughly uniform sequencing depth across donors, an assumption that may not hold. According to a later genetic analysis, donors in an Asian-associated ancestry cluster had fewer N-insertions in productive TCRs than the approximately 630-donor mean. The only immune exposure information available for the cohort was CMV serostatus. In a later analysis, HLA-associated TCR beta chains showed more clonal expansion and lower generation probabilities than non-associated chains that were equally common. An association between a missense DCLRE1C variant and V-gene and J-gene trimming of TCR beta chains was found in a later genetic analysis and replicated in an independent cohort. In a later analysis, most CMV-associated TCR beta chains were found to appear HLA-restricted, with HLA associations seemingly driven largely by CMV exposure. This cohort had only TCR beta chains sequenced, and the lack of alpha or paired-chain data limited which features could be detected. Because the 87-base-pair reads could not distinguish some IMGT-functional V segments, including TRBV6-2 and TRBV6-3, those segments were excluded. According to a later analysis, parvovirus B19, influenza, CMV and Epstein-Barr virus appeared linked to several top co-occurrence clusters. Linkage disequilibrium might explain the correlated functional status among segregating V segments, but an unknown experimental factor could not be excluded. A further reported finding was that TCR beta sequences accurately predicted the HLA-A and HLA-B alleles for most subjects in the first cohort. A later analysis found that TCR association rates varied across HLA loci, with DRB1 alleles showing the most associated TCRs and HLA-C alleles the fewest.

The cohort consisted of 666 healthy bone marrow donors. At the time of sampling, every cohort member was nominally healthy, though immune exposures that went unrecorded were likely present. The donor tested CMV seronegative, placing the donor among the roughly 340 seronegative members of the cohort. A peripheral blood sample was provided by each donor, and peripheral blood mononuclear cells were used for TCR beta sequencing. Genomic DNA extraction from the blood cell samples was performed with the Qiagen DNeasy Blood Extraction Kit. Library method: the immunoSEQ multiplex PCR assay. For the multiplex PCR, a mixture combining 60 forward primers for TCR Vbeta segments and 13 reverse primers for TCR Jbeta segments was used. The CDR3 region of rearranged TCR beta genes was amplified from genomic DNA with a multiplex PCR assay. The Illumina HiSeq System was used to sequence the amplified TCR beta libraries as 87-base-pair reads. The original pipeline was this. A later analysis counted some 80 million unique TCR beta chains across the 650 to 800 repertoires, and roughly 11 million of these chains were shared by at least two donors. A nearest-neighbor algorithm error-corrected the raw reads and collapsed the reads into unique sequences, merging closely related sequences to remove PCR and sequencing errors. V, D and J gene segments were assigned by aligning CDR3 sequences to IMGT reference sequences. For a sequence to be retained, a match of at least six nucleotides to both a V gene segment and a J gene segment was required. A rearrangement counted as productive if the CDR3 had no stop codons and remained in frame with V and J, and every other rearrangement counted as non-productive. CDR3 was defined according to IMGT convention as the region running from the second conserved V-encoded cysteine to the conserved J-encoded phenylalanine. In an earlier analysis of just under 600 of the donors, sequences lacking an unambiguous match to a single V gene segment were excluded. An earlier analysis of over 450 of the donors classified V segments as functional when productive rearrangements were above 56.7% and as segregating when the standard deviation between donors was above 5%. A statistical classification framework was built to diagnose cytomegalovirus status from the catalog of TCR beta chain sequences. In a later analysis, TCR nucleotide sequences were compared against IMGT/GENE-DB human TR gene sequences so that V and J genes could be assigned. The TCRdist pipeline was used in a later analysis to assign CDR3 sequences and most-parsimonious VDJ recombination scenarios. In a later analysis, each TCR beta chain was defined by its CDR3 amino acid sequence together with its V-gene family, and reads lacking a unique V-gene family were excluded. As a way to deal with suspected cross-contamination and a sequencing artifact, a later analysis dropped roughly 600 nucleotide sequences that were highly shared and had low generation probability. A later analysis calculated a clonal expansion index for each public chain from normalized within-repertoire ranks of inferred template counts. A later analysis computed generation probabilities with a VDJ recombination model fitted to out-of-frame rearrangements, and checked the results against IGoR. In a later analysis, hypergeometric tests were used to score TCR-TCR, TCR-HLA and TCR-CMV co-occurrence, with a repertoire-size bias correction applied to TCR pairs. To estimate false discovery rates, a later analysis permuted the HLA or CMV assignments 20 times. In a later analysis, co-occurring TCRs were grouped with DBSCAN, and TCRdist sequence similarity was added when clustering was performed within HLA-allele-positive subsets. Repertoires with fewer than 30,000 or more than 120,000 public chains, plus five repertoires with anomalous nucleotide sharing, were excluded from co-occurrence clustering. TCRdb obtained this table from immuneACCESS and retained in-frame rearrangements with V and J assigned. These tables miss some clones; where compared with another copy, unresolved V genes account for less than half of the shortfall, and the remainder is unexplained. V, J and clone size were drawn from that table, and D and trimming were deduced from the DNA. The table for this sample lists about 180,000 clones; around 80% of them were counted only once. The ten largest account for approximately 2% of the sample.

Turning to this clone: The antigen this receptor binds is unknown. There are no base qualities to consult, and no much larger clone falls within one base.

V is cut back by 4 bases and J by 4 bases, with 12 bases in the junction unmatched. The germline V gene provides CDR1 SGHRS and CDR2 YFSETQ. From the cysteine up to the phenylalanine, the CDR3 has a length of 18 residues. Solely the CDR3 DNA is kept, with 54 bases framed from the first base. Sequences were obtained from PBMCs. The V and J segments used are TRBV5-1 and TRBJ2-3, and 13 bases in between align with TRBD2. This receptor was taken from a woman younger than 45 in good health and CMV-seronegative. The CDR3 protein is CASSATSGGARSSDTQYF. The bases read TGCGCCAGCAGCGCCACTAGCGGGGGGGCGCGTAGTTCAGATACGCAGTATTTT.